The rows below give T cell receptor beta chains drawn from one sample of a study of T cell responses to AZD1222 COVID-19 vaccine. Profiled with immunoSEQ multiplex PCR; TCRdb holds only in-frame clones, not every one. The table has 100,000 or so clones, roughly 91% seen once. The starting material was peripheral blood, obtained on day 0 of AZD1222 vaccination. The receptor set was obtained from an adult in good health. Both conserved end residues are part of each CDR3. A D gene is named only where the DNA matches it firmly. Part of the rows lack a size; the others show once, few, many or a class for expanded clones.

d_call j_call v_call clone_size cdr3_length cdr3_aa cdr3_nt
NA TRBJ2-5 TRBV7-9 NA 15 CASSLVRQLEETQYF TGTGCCAGCAGCTTGGTCCGGCAACTGGAAGAGACCCAGTACTTC
NA TRBJ1-1 TRBV28 NA 14 CASSLPSGYTEAFF TGTGCCAGCAGTTTGCCGAGCGGTTACACTGAAGCTTTCTTT
NA TRBJ1-1 TRBV7-3 NA 13 CASSAVWQGEAFF TGTGCCAGCAGCGCAGTATGGCAGGGTGAAGCTTTCTTT
NA TRBJ2-5 TRBV19 NA 17 CASSIDRKAGDQETQYF TGTGCCAGTAGTATAGATCGGAAAGCAGGGGATCAAGAGACCCAGTACTTC
TRBD1 TRBJ1-2 TRBV3-1/TRBV3-2 few 15 CASSRQGTGVYGYTF TGTGCCAGCAGCCGCCAGGGGACAGGGGTCTATGGCTACACCTTC
TRBD2 TRBJ2-2 TRBV7-2 NA 17 CASSRGLAGGFTGELFF TGTGCCAGCAGCCGGGGACTAGCGGGAGGATTCACCGGGGAGCTGTTTTTT
TRBD1 TRBJ1-2 TRBV19 NA 13 CAARGQGVDGYTF TGTGCCGCCCGGGGACAGGGGGTAGATGGCTACACCTTC
NA TRBJ2-5 TRBV30 NA 13 CAWSKREQETQYF TGTGCCTGGAGTAAGAGGGAGCAAGAGACCCAGTACTTC
TRBD1 TRBJ1-5 TRBV27 NA 15 CASSLGTGFGQPQHF TGTGCCAGCAGTTTGGGGACAGGGTTCGGTCAGCCCCAGCATTTT
NA TRBJ1-1 TRBV11-2 NA 12 CASSLVGGEAFF TGTGCCAGCAGCTTAGTGGGGGGCGAAGCTTTCTTT
TRBD1 TRBJ1-1 TRBV11-3 NA 15 CASSLKRQGATEAFF TGTGCCAGCAGCTTAAAAAGACAGGGGGCTACTGAAGCTTTCTTT
NA TRBJ1-1 TRBV18 NA 15 CASSPRKGLGTEAFF TGTGCCAGCTCACCACGGAAGGGGCTTGGGACTGAAGCTTTCTTT
NA TRBJ2-3 TRBV5-1 few 14 CASSTRDSTDTQYF TGCGCCAGCAGCACCCGGGACAGCACAGATACGCAGTATTTT
TRBD1 TRBJ2-7 TRBV28 NA 13 CASSSGGVYEQYF TGTGCCAGCAGCTCAGGGGGCGTATACGAGCAGTACTTC
NA TRBJ1-5 TRBV27 NA 15 CASSWDARDTQPQHF TGTGCCAGCAGTTGGGACGCTCGAGACACTCAGCCCCAGCATTTT
NA TRBJ1-2 TRBV18 NA 14 CASSPPNEDYGYTF TGTGCCAGCTCACCACCGAATGAGGACTATGGCTACACCTTC
NA TRBJ2-2 TRBV6-6 once 15 CASSYLSQYTGELFF TGTGCCAGCAGTTACTTATCTCAGTACACCGGGGAGCTGTTTTTT
TRBD1 TRBJ1-5 TRBV29-1 NA 13 CSVRTGRGQPQHF TGCAGCGTTCGGACAGGACGGGGTCAGCCCCAGCATTTT
NA TRBJ1-6 TRBV15 NA 15 CATSRDAGKNSPLHF TGTGCCACCAGCAGAGATGCAGGGAAGAATTCACCCCTCCACTTT
NA TRBJ1-2 TRBV19 once 14 CASHPDRRNYGYTF TGTGCCAGTCACCCCGACAGGAGGAACTATGGCTACACCTTC
NA TRBJ2-2 TRBV28 NA 15 CASSPGTANTGELFF TGTGCCAGCAGTCCCGGGACGGCGAACACCGGGGAGCTGTTTTTT
NA TRBJ2-6 TRBV2 NA 13 CASAWSGANVLTF TGTGCCAGCGCGTGGTCTGGGGCCAACGTCCTGACTTTC
TRBD2 TRBJ2-5 TRBV7-8 NA 15 CASSLDSGSWETQYF TGTGCCAGCAGCTTGGATAGCGGGAGCTGGGAGACCCAGTACTTC
NA TRBJ2-7 TRBV7-8 NA 13 CASSGLPAYEQYF TGTGCCAGCAGCGGGTTGCCCGCCTACGAGCAGTACTTC
NA TRBJ1-1 TRBV30 NA 10 CASIDLRAFF TGTGCCTCGATAGACCTTCGGGCTTTCTTT
NA TRBJ1-4 TRBV5-1 NA 14 CASSPDGVSEKLFF TGCGCCAGCAGCCCGGACGGTGTGAGCGAAAAACTGTTTTTT
NA TRBJ1-5 TRBV7-2 NA 16 CASSPERDYSNQPQHF TGTGCCAGCAGCCCAGAACGGGATTATAGCAATCAGCCCCAGCATTTT
TRBD1 TRBJ2-7 TRBV27 NA 15 CASSPDRGGDYEQYF TGTGCCAGCAGTCCAGACAGGGGAGGAGACTACGAGCAGTACTTC
NA TRBJ2-7 TRBV6-5 NA 13 CACRLRPSDEQYF TGTGCCTGCCGACTAAGACCCTCCGACGAGCAGTACTTC
NA TRBJ2-3 TRBV24-1 NA 11 CATSDRDTQYF TGTGCCACCAGTGATAGAGATACGCAGTATTTT
NA TRBJ1-1 TRBV29-1 NA 12 CSASLPNTEAFF TGCAGCGCCTCTCTTCCGAACACTGAAGCTTTCTTT
NA TRBJ2-5 TRBV11-2 NA 14 CASSLASGPETQYF TGTGCCAGCAGCTTAGCATCAGGGCCAGAGACCCAGTACTTC
NA TRBJ1-2 TRBV27 NA 14 CASSRRYGGYGYTF TGTGCCAGCAGCCGCCGGTATGGCGGGTATGGCTACACCTTC
TRBD1 TRBJ1-5 TRBV7-2 NA 14 CASSVRTGNQPQHF TGTGCCAGCAGCGTACGGACAGGGAATCAGCCCCAGCATTTT
TRBD2 TRBJ2-1 TRBV18 once 17 CASSSTMGLAGYNEQFF TGTGCCAGCTCATCCACCATGGGACTAGCGGGTTACAATGAGCAGTTCTTC
TRBD1 TRBJ1-3 TRBV3-1/TRBV3-2 NA 15 CASSLTGGSGNTIYF TGTGCCAGCAGCCTAACAGGGGGCTCAGGAAACACCATATATTTT
NA TRBJ1-2 TRBV6-5 NA 14 CASRRDTSNYGYTF TGTGCCAGCAGACGGGACACTTCGAACTATGGCTACACCTTC
NA TRBJ2-7 TRBV5-4 NA 12 CASSFLAGEQYF TGTGCCAGCAGCTTCCTAGCAGGCGAGCAGTACTTC
TRBD1 TRBJ2-3 TRBV5-1 NA 18 CASSLLGTVSTSTDTQYF TGCGCCAGCAGCTTGTTGGGGACAGTTTCAACATCAACAGATACGCAGTATTTT
NA TRBJ2-3 TRBV19 NA 15 CASSIPSGNTDTQYF TGTGCCAGTAGTATCCCCTCCGGGAACACAGATACGCAGTATTTT
TRBD2 TRBJ2-7 TRBV5-5 NA 17 CASSLGASGRSPYEQYF TGTGCCAGCAGCTTGGGCGCTAGCGGGAGGAGCCCCTACGAGCAGTACTTC
NA TRBJ2-1 TRBV2 NA 14 CASSAGLRGNEQFF TGTGCCAGCAGCGCCGGACTCAGAGGAAATGAGCAGTTCTTC
NA TRBJ1-1 TRBV28 NA 15 CASSLGRQMNTEAFF TGTGCCAGCAGTTTAGGGAGACAGATGAACACTGAAGCTTTCTTT
NA TRBJ2-7 TRBV20-1 NA 11 CSARRSYEQYF TGCAGTGCTAGGAGGAGCTACGAGCAGTACTTC
NA TRBJ1-5 TRBV24-1 once 12 CATSAGRQPQHF TGTGCCACCAGTGCAGGGCGGCAGCCCCAGCATTTT